Shown below are 28 T cell receptor beta chains from a single sample sequenced in a study of cytotoxic CD8 clonotypes in ibrutinib-treated CLL (dated by TCRdb to about 2021). Preparation of the library involved the immunoSEQ multiplex PCR assay. TCRdb obtained this table from immuneACCESS and retained in-frame rearrangements with V and J assigned. These tables miss some clones; where compared with another copy, unresolved V genes account for less than half of the shortfall, and the remainder is unexplained. A total of around 310,000 clones appear in this sample, around four fifths of them only once. The ten biggest clones cover approximately 7% of the sample. Sequenced here: PBMCs, sampled before ibrutinib treatment. The receptors originated from a human donor with chronic lymphocytic leukemia.

The chain is built from TRBV5-4 and TRBJ2-1, with 7 bases matching TRBD2. The CDR3 runs 17 residues. V gave up 1 base and J gave up 4 bases; unmatched junction bases: 11. Germline V gives CDR1 SGHNT, CDR2 YYREEE (reference sequence). The CDR3 nucleotides read TGTGCCAGCAGCTTGTCTAGCGGATCAAGTACTTACAATGAGCAGTTCTTC. It translates to CASSLSSGSSTYNEQFF.

The sample holds a few counts of this clone. The DNA of the CDR3 is TGTGCCAGCAGCTTGCGTCGGCAAGCCTACGAGCAGTACTTC. Protein sequence: CASSLRRQAYEQYF. The chain carries TRBV7-8 and TRBJ2-7, with D unclear. The CDR3 loop spans 14 amino acids. Germline CDR1 SGHVS, CDR2 FQNEAQ. The ends were cut back, 3 bases at V and 2 bases at J, with 11 bases in the middle.

This CDR3 reads CASSDRAPYEQYF. In nucleotides, the CDR3 is TGTGCCAGCAGCGACAGGGCCCCCTACGAGCAGTACTTC. The V gene is TRBV27, the J gene TRBJ2-7; the match to TRBD1 covers 7 bases. J was trimmed by 2 bases and V by 6 bases; bases with no gene match: 4. The CDR3 has 13 amino acids. Per germline, CDR1 MNHEY and CDR2 SMNVEV (reference sequence).

The chain recombines TRBV18 with TRBJ2-1; D tentatively reads TRBD1 or TRBD2 (5 bases each). The CDR3 length is 15 residues. Per the germline V gene, CDR1 is KGHSH and CDR2 is LQKENI. Trimming took off 1 base at V and 6 bases at J, with 13 bases between the two ends. The CDR3, as DNA: TGTGCCAGCTCACCACTTGGGGGAGCCACCAATGAGCAGTTCTTC. Protein sequence: CASSPLGGATNEQFF.

This clone was seen once. The chain employs TRBV6-5 and TRBJ2-3; D might be TRBD1 (5 bases). V was shortened by 5 bases and J by 2 bases, with 14 bases between the two germline ends. Per germline, CDR1 MNHEY and CDR2 SVGAGI. There are 15 residues in the CDR3. The chain's CDR3 is CASSKSTVTTDTQYF. CDR3 nucleotide sequence: TGTGCCAGCAGTAAATCGACAGTGACCACAGATACGCAGTATTTT.

This chain connects TRBV11-2 to TRBJ2-7, with D uncertain. Looked up from germline, CDR1 is SGHAT and CDR2 is FQNNGV. Trimming removed 8 bases from V and 2 bases from J, with 13 bases in between. There are 13 residues in the CDR3. Here the CDR3 DNA reads TGTGCCAGCGCCCAAGCAGCGACCTACGAGCAGTACTTC. Its protein product is CASAQAATYEQYF.

This clone was seen just once. This rearrangement joins TRBV6-1 to TRBJ2-3, with TRBD1 matching 8 bases. Germline trimming cut 2 bases from V and 6 bases from J; bases unmatched to any gene: 4. Germline CDR1 MNHNS, CDR2 SASEGT. The CDR3 loop spans 14 amino acids. DNA for the CDR3: TGTGCCAGCAGTGAACTTGGACAGGGCGATACGCAGTATTTT. Encoded protein: CASSELGQGDTQYF.

This clone has more than one count but fewer than ten. Other nucleotide sequences from this sample produce the same CDR3. This rearrangement joins TRBV9 to TRBJ1-2; D is ambiguous. Germline V gene lookup returns CDR1 SGDLS and CDR2 YYNGEE. V shed 0 bases and J shed 0 bases, with 6 bases lying between them. The length of the CDR3 is 14 residues. Here the CDR3 reads CASSVGGTNYGYTF. The CDR3 DNA is TGTGCCAGCAGCGTAGGGGGAACTAACTATGGCTACACCTTC.

The V call is TRBV2, the J call TRBJ2-5; TRBD2 matches at 9 bases. Germline CDR1 reads SNHLY; CDR2 reads FYNNEI. The CDR3 contains 15 residues. Losses at the gene ends were 9 bases for V and 5 bases for J; bases not matched to a gene: 13. The CDR3 region has the DNA TGTGCCAGACTTGCGGGCGGGAGGGCCTTTGAGACCCAGTACTTC. Encoded protein: CARLAGGRAFETQYF.

The genes are TRBV5-1 and TRBJ2-1; 10 nucleotides agree with TRBD1. J lost 4 bases, V lost 7 bases, and 5 bases had no gene match. CDR1 is SGHRS and CDR2 is YFSETQ in the germline V gene. The CDR3 is made up of 14 amino acids. Written as DNA, the CDR3 is TGCGCCAGCCAGACAGGGGGCAGATACAATGAGCAGTTCTTC. Translating it yields CASQTGGRYNEQFF.

The chain combines TRBV9 with TRBJ2-1, with 11 positions matching TRBD2. Germline values: CDR1 SGDLS, CDR2 YYNGEE. V trimming: 2 bases; J trimming: 9 bases; junction bases outside the gene matches: 13. CDR3 length: 17 amino acids. The CDR3 DNA reads TGTGCCAGCAGCGTGGGGGTCACTAGCGGGAGAGTTGGTGAGCAGTTCTTC. As protein: CASSVGVTSGRVGEQFF.

Comment on this clone: Other DNA sequences from this sample encode an identical CDR3 as well. The chain recombines TRBV9 with TRBJ2-7; D might be TRBD2 (5 bases). Germline loops: CDR1 SGDLS, CDR2 YYNGEE. The CDR3 runs 14 residues. Trimming shortened V by 0 bases and J by 2 bases, and 9 bases separated the two germline ends. The chain's CDR3 is CASSVGAGAYEQYF. The CDR3 region has the DNA TGTGCCAGCAGCGTAGGTGCGGGTGCCTACGAGCAGTACTTC.

V and J are TRBV4-2 and TRBJ2-2, with no clear D. The CDR3 has 17 residues. Germline V gene sequence: CDR1 LGHNA, CDR2 YNFKEQ. Between the trimmed V and J ends, which lost 1 base and 5 bases, there was a span of 17 bases. As DNA, the CDR3 is TGTGCCAGCAGCCAAGTATACGAGAGTCGAAGGACCGGGGAGCTGTTTTTT. It is translated as CASSQVYESRRTGELFF.

The chain links TRBV5-4 to TRBJ1-1; no clear D. CDR1 is SGHNT, CDR2 YYREEE, per germline (reference sequence). V was cut by 0 bases and J by 3 bases, with 6 bases left in between. This CDR3 has 13 amino acids. CDR3 sequence: CASSLVGYTEAFF. CDR3 in DNA: TGTGCCAGCAGCTTGGTGGGATACACTGAAGCTTTCTTT.

V usage is TRBV4-1 and J usage is TRBJ2-2, with 8 nucleotides matching TRBD1. Trimming cost V 2 bases and J 0 bases; bases outside gene matches: 5. The CDR3 has 17 amino acids. CDR1 is MGHRA, CDR2 YSYEKL, per germline. The CDR3 protein is CASSQPPGQANTGELFF. CDR3 bases: TGCGCCAGCAGCCAACCTCCGGGACAGGCGAACACCGGGGAGCTGTTTTTT.

This clone was picked up one time. The chain employs TRBV28 and TRBJ2-5; 8 bases match TRBD2. The CDR3 totals 17 residues. Germline-derived CDR1 and CDR2 are MDHEN and SYDVKM. V gave up 4 bases and J gave up 5 bases; unmatched junction bases: 15. The CDR3 coding sequence is TGTGCCAGCAGTTCCAGGGTATTCGGGAGGGCCGGGGAGACCCAGTACTTC. Its translation is CASSSRVFGRAGETQYF.

The CDR3 nucleotides read TGCGCCAGCAGTGAATTCGCGGGTACTACTATGATGACCGGGGAGCTGTTTTTT. Its translation: CASSEFAGTTMMTGELFF. This chain links TRBV10-1 with TRBJ2-2, with a possible D match to TRBD2 (5 bases). The CDR3 has 18 amino acids. CDR1 is WNHNN and CDR2 is SYGVQD in the germline V gene (reference sequence). Trimming removed 3 bases from V and 5 bases from J, with 22 bases in between.

This chain joins TRBV4-2 and TRBJ1-1; the D is unclear. Germline V gives CDR1 LGHNA, CDR2 YNFKEQ. The CDR3 runs to 11 residues. V lost 6 bases to trimming and J lost 1 base, with 3 bases between them. The CDR3 coding sequence is TGTGCCAGCAGAAGGAACACTGAAGCTTTCTTT. The encoded protein is CASRRNTEAFF.

The V call is TRBV6-5, the J call TRBJ1-2; TRBD1 is a possible D gene (5 bases). This CDR3 has 13 residues. In germline, CDR1 is MNHEY, CDR2 SVGAGI. V lost 5 bases and J 4 bases, leaving 11 bases between the germline ends. CDR3 residues: CASSPGRSYGYTF. The CDR3 DNA reads as TGTGCCAGCAGTCCGGGACGGAGCTATGGCTACACCTTC.

The chain links TRBV21-1 to TRBJ1-4. TRBV21-1 is a known pseudogene. The CDR3 runs to 16 residues. This CDR3 reads CASSKFWGTTNEKLFF. As DNA, the CDR3 is TGTGCCAGCAGCAAATTCTGGGGGACAACTAATGAAAAACTGTTTTTT.

This clone has a handful of counts. The gene calls are TRBV6-5 and TRBJ1-2, with 8 positions matching TRBD1. The CDR3 is 15 amino acids. Germline-derived CDR1 and CDR2 are MNHEY and SVGAGI. J gave up 4 bases and V 0 bases, and 4 bases lay outside the gene matches. CDR3 sequence (DNA): TGTGCCAGCAGTTACTCGGGACAGGCAGCCTATGGCTACACCTTC. This encodes CASSYSGQAAYGYTF.

J is TRBJ2-1 and V is TRBV7-2, with D possibly being TRBD1 (6 bases). V shed 0 bases and J shed 5 bases, with 14 bases lying between them. The CDR3 is 16 residues long. Germline V CDR1 and CDR2: SGHTA, FQGNSA. The CDR3 DNA is TGTGCCAGCAGCTTAGCCCCAGGGGTTTATGACAATGAGCAGTTCTTC. It codes for CASSLAPGVYDNEQFF.

This clone turned up a few times. The chain links TRBV5-5 to TRBJ1-1; 8 positions match TRBD1. V was pared by 3 bases and J by 3 bases, with 7 bases of the junction left unmatched. This CDR3 region has 15 residues. Germline V gene data show CDR1 as SGHKS and CDR2 as YYEKEE (reference sequence). In nucleotides, the CDR3 is TGTGCCAGCAGCTCCCCTTGGACAGGGCACACTGAAGCTTTCTTT. It yields the protein CASSSPWTGHTEAFF.

V gene TRBV15 combines with J gene TRBJ2-5, with a possible D match to TRBD1 (6 bases). V was trimmed by 1 base and J by 3 bases, leaving 6 bases between them. CDR1 is LNHNV, CDR2 YYDKDF, per germline (reference sequence). The CDR3 totals 13 residues. The CDR3 DNA sequence: TGTGCCACCAGCAGAGGACAGGAAGAGACCCAGTACTTC. Residues: CATSRGQEETQYF. Using reference TRBV15 and TRBJ2-5 for the parts outside the CDR3, the full variable domain is DAMVIQNPRYQVTQFGKPVTLSCSQTLNHNVMYWYQQKSSQAPKLLFHYYDKDFNNEADTPDNFQSRRPNTSFCFLDIRSPGLGDTAMYLCATSRGQEETQYFGPGTRLLVL.

Here the CDR3 DNA reads TGTGCCAGCAGTTTGGGTTTTCCCCGGAGCTCCTACGAGCAGTACTTC. Residues: CASSLGFPRSSYEQYF. The gene calls are TRBV28 and TRBJ2-7; the D is unclear. Germline CDR1 is MDHEN and CDR2 is SYDVKM. The CDR3 is 16 residues long. Trimming shortened V by 3 bases and J by 0 bases, and 15 bases separated the two germline ends.

The J gene is TRBJ2-2, the V gene TRBV4-2; maybe TRBD2 (6 bases). This CDR3 contains 16 residues. Germline V CDR1 and CDR2: LGHNA, YNFKEQ. V was cut by 1 base and J by 1 base, with 10 bases left in between. The CDR3 DNA follows: TGTGCCAGCAGCCAAGTAGGGACTTGGAACACCGGGGAGCTGTTTTTT. Its translation is CASSQVGTWNTGELFF.

This clone is a singleton in its sample. This CDR3 reads CASTWALNTEAFF. CDR3 coding DNA: TGTGCCAGTACTTGGGCCTTGAACACTGAAGCTTTCTTT. The gene calls are TRBV19 and TRBJ1-1; D not certain. This CDR3 is 13 amino acids long. V lost 7 bases, J lost 0 bases, and 9 bases lay in between. Germline V gives CDR1 LNHDA, CDR2 SQIVND (reference sequence).

The chain carries TRBV5-4 and TRBJ2-5; D tentatively reads TRBD1 or TRBD2 (5 bases each). In germline, CDR1 is SGHNT, CDR2 YYREEE (reference sequence). The V end lost 2 bases, the J end lost 2 bases, and 7 bases lay between the germline ends. The CDR3 runs to 13 residues. CDR3 nucleotide sequence: TGTGCCAGCAGCTTCTGGGGGCAAGAGACCCAGTACTTC. It codes for CASSFWGQETQYF.